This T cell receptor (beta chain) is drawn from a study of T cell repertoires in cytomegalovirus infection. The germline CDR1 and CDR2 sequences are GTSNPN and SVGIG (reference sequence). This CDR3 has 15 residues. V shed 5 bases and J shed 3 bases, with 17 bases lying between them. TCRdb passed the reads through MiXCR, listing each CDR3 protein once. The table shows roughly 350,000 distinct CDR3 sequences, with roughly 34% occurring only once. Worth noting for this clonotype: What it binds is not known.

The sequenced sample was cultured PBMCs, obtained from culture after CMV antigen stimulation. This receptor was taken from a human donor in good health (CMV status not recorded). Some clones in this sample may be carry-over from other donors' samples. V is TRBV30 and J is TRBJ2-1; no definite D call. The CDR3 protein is CAWVAGSSRYNEQFF. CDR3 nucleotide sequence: TGTGCCTGGGTGGCAGGCAGCTCACGCTACAATGAGCAGTTCTTC. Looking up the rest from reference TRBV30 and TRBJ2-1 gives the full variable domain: SQTIHQWPATLVQPVGSPLSLECTVEGTSNPNLYWYRQAAGRGLQLLFYSVGIGQISSEVPQNLSASRPQDRQFILSSKKLLLSDSGFYLCAWVAGSSRYNEQFFGPGTRLTVL.